This T cell receptor beta chain was sequenced in a study of cytomegalovirus exposure and HLA in healthy donors. Regarding the study as a whole: According to a subsequent analysis, TCR clusters identified in the first cohort showed a tendency to co-occur across the approximately 120 validation repertoires.

As to this clone: As yet, its antigen is unknown.

The protocol was immunoSEQ multiplex PCR, while the TCRdb copy is restricted to in-frame clones and leaves out a portion. This table has hundreds of thousands of clones, 75% to 90% appearing once. The sequence derives from a woman aged 18-30 years in good health and CMV-seronegative. The sample taken for sequencing was PBMCs.

The CDR3 is CASSPAGGAGGETQYF. The CDR3 DNA sequence: TGTGCCAGCAGCCCGGCGGGGGGGGCTGGAGGAGAGACCCAGTACTTC. This chain uses TRBV11-3 with TRBJ2-5; the match to TRBD2 covers 9 bases. This CDR3 contains 16 residues. The ends lost 5 bases at V and 4 bases at J; junction bases unmatched: 11. Germline CDR1 reads SGHNT; CDR2 reads YENEEA.